This T cell receptor (beta chain) was observed in a study of blood T cell repertoires in COVID-19 (dated by TCRdb to 2019 to 2021). For the wider study: The collaborator samples originated in the United States, Italy and Spain and spanned the acute and convalescent phases of COVID-19. Nearly every sample came with metadata listing a de-identified subject ID, COVID-19 status, age in years and sex. Samples came from the ongoing ImmuneRACE study (first 160 participants) plus 1,254 subjects from 6 global collaborators. The prospective study material was composed of cDNA or gDNA derived from T cells, B-cell-depleted T cells, or PBMCs. The repertoires were released in a freely available public database meant as a resource for research on the immune response to SARS-CoV-2. HLA class I and class II types, where available, came from metadata supplied by the sample provider rather than from assay-based typing. The dataset comprised deeply sampled blood TCRbeta repertoires from subjects exposed to, actively infected with, or recovered from COVID-19.

The immunoSEQ Assay, a bias-controlled multiplex PCR, was used to amplify TCRbeta CDR3 regions from genomic DNA. The study's processing was this. The number of nucleated cells in each sample was estimated from the amplification of reference gene primers within the assay. Sequence reads were collapsed and filtered to measure the absolute abundance of every unique TCRbeta CDR3 rearrangement. For each sample, productive Simpson clonality was calculated as the square root of Simpson's diversity index over productive rearrangements. In its TCRdb copy, this immuneACCESS table keeps in-frame sequences only and misses some clones. Where compared with another copy, unresolved V genes explain less than half of these, and the others have no known cause. V and J calls and clone size come straight from that table; D and trimming were deduced from the DNA. The sample data list about 140,000 clones, and 81% of these were observed just once. Approximately 9.1% of the sample lies in the top ten.

V is shortened by 2 bases, J by 1 base, and the region joining them spans 5 bases. The germline V gene (reference sequence) specifies GTSNPN as CDR1 and SVGIG as CDR2. From its cysteine to its phenylalanine, the CDR3 spans 12 amino acids. The retained sequence is limited to the CDR3, 36 bases, with the frame set at the first base. Collaborating institutions collected whole blood in K2EDTA tubes following their own protocols. Collaborator samples were shipped for TCRbeta analysis as frozen whole blood, isolated PBMCs, or DNA extracted from either sample type. Study-level results and caveats: The amount of clinical and demographic metadata varied by source and participant and was provided uncurated.

Turning to this clone: This clone's antigen is unknown. Base qualities are not at hand, and no much larger clone is one base apart.

The sequence derives from a woman aged 60-75 years with active or convalescent COVID-19. This receptor chain uses TRBV30 and TRBJ1-1; possibly the D gene is TRBD1, per 5 matching bases. Sequencing used peripheral blood. The CDR3 region reads CAWSQGNTEAFF. DNA sequence: TGTGCCTGGAGTCAGGGGAACACTGAAGCTTTCTTT.